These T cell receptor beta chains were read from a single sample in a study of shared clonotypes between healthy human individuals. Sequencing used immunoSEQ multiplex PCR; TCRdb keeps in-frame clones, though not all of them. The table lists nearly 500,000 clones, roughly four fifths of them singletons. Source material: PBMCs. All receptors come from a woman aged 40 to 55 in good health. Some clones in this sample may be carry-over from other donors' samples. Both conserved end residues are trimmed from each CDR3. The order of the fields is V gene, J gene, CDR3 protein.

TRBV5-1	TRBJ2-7	ANSSSPGEIYEQY
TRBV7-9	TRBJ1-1	ASSFPPRPEAF
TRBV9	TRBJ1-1	ASSVEGARDTEAF
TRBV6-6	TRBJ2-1	ASNERGLSNEQF
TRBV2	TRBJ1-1	ASSEAQATEAF
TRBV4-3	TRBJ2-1	ASSQGTSDRAEQF
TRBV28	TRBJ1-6	ASREASEGWSPLH
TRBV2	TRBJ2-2	ASSGLAGASGELF
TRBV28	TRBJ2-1	ASSLRTSGLIEQF
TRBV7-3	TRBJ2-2	ASSLRTGRDGELF
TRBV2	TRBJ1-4	ASTLLRTTKNEKLF
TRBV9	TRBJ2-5	ASSARSQGYQETQY
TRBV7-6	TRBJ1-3	ASSLGTGNGNTIY
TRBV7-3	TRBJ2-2	ASSLLPGQTGELF
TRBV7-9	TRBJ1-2	ASSLDGRNGYT
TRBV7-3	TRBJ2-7	ASSLTSGRAGEQY
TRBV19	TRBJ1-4	ASRGGNEKLF
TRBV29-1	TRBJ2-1	SVDRVENEQF
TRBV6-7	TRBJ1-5	ASTAREAGGWHQPQH
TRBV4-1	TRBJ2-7	ASSQVMDEQY
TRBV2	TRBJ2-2	ASSERLAGLSGELF
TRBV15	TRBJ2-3	ATSRDRTDTQY
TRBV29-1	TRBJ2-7	SVEGPSGPSEQY
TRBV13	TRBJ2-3	ASSLRGDTDTQY
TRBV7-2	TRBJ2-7	ASSATAGTDLYEQY
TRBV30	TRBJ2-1	AWSRRGLAGGLEQF
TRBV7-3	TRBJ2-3	ASSLSRTDTQY
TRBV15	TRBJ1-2	ATSRDLRDGYT
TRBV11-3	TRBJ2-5	ASSLGPSGDLETQY
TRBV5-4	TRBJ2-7	ASSLAQAGAYEQY
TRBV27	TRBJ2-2	ASSFTPGGTGELF
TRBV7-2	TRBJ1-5	ASSLAGQGGQPQH
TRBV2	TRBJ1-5	ASSESRRGDNQPQH
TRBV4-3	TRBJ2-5	ASSPSYSSGRAGETQY
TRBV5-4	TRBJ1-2	ASSYNNWGDSNYGYT
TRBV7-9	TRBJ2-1	ASSLPGGAINEQF
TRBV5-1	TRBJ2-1	ASSLEGAGGNEQF
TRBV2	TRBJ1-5	ASSARTAYQPQH
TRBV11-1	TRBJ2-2	ASSWGTGELF
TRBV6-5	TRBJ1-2	ASSTLIQASYGYT
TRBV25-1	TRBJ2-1	ASSEFGGPNEQF
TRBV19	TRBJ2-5	ASSMLRGNQETQY
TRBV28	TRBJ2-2	ASSLVGTGELF
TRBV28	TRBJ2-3	ASSPNIVFATDTQY
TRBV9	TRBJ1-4	ASSVDNEKLF
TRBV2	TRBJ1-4	ASSFSIRSEKLF
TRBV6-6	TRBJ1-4	ASSYAGGRNEKLF
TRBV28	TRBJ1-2	ASSPGQGFGYT
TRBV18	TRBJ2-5	ASSERGYQETQY
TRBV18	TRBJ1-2	ASSPSGRAGEGYGYT